This TCR beta chain derives from a study of shared clonotypes between healthy human individuals. Across the whole study: Per-donor plates numbered three CD4 naive, three CD4 memory, two CD8 naive and one CD8 memory.

Regarding this clone: Its antigen is currently unknown.

General study findings and limits: Sorted-subset sequencing, rarefaction showed, was incomplete despite large depth.

The assay was immunoSEQ multiplex PCR, and TCRdb's table has in-frame clones only and misses some. The sample has around 650,000 clones; 95% to 97% are singletons. Terminally differentiated effector memory CD45RA+ cells were excluded by CCR7 positive selection of CD45RO-negative cells. All the donors were Caucasian adults who lived in Nashville, Tennessee. The sequenced sample consisted of naive CD8+ T cells sorted from blood. The sequence derives from a woman aged 25 to 39 in good health.

The CDR3 spells CAISEFQGAGYTF. In DNA form, the CDR3 reads TGTGCCATCAGTGAGTTCCAGGGGGCGGGCTACACCTTC. The J gene is TRBJ1-2, the V gene TRBV10-3; 8 positions agree with TRBD1. V was pared by 1 base and J by 8 bases, with 3 bases of the junction left unmatched. This CDR3 is built from 13 residues. Germline V CDR1 and CDR2: ENHRY, SYGVKD.